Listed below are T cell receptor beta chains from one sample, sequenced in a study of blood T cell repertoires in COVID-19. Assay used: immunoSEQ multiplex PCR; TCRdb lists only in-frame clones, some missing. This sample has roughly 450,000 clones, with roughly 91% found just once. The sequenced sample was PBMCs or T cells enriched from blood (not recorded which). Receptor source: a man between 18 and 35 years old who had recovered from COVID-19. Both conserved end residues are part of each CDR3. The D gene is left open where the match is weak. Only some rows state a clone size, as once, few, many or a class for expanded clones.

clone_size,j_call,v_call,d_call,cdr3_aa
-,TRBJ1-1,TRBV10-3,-,CAISESQAPVVSTEAFF
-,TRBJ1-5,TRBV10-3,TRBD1,CAISPGQGTYQPQHF
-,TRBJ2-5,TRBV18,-,CASSPRQQETQYF
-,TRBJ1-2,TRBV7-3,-,CASSLEPGGYTF
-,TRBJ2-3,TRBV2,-,CASSEEGFGSDTQYF
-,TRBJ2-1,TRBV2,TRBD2,CASRPLAGIDNEQFF
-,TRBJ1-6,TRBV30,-,CAWALRGPNSPLHF
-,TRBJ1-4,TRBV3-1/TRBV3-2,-,CASSQELTLSYEKLFF
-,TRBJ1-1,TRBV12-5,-,CASGFGQTEAFF
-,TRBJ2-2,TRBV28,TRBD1,CASRQAGTVNTGELFF
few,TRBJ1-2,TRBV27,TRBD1,CASSPRQGYYGYTF
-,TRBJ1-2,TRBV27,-,CASSLQGPGFGYTF
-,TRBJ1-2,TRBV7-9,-,CASSATDLYGYTF
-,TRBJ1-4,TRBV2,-,CASRLGGEKLFF
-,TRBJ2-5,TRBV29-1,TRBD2,CSVGTSGETQYF
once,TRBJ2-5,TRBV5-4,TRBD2,CASSIAGGPGTQYF
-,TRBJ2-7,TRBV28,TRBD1,CASSLGQVNEQYF